The TCR beta chain under discussion was sequenced for a study of human T cells and chemical hapten exposure. The CDR3 totals 14 residues. The junction had 12 bases not matched to a gene; V was cut back by 7 bases and J by 9 bases. Germline V gene data show CDR1 as MNHGY and CDR2 as SVAAGI. Unfractionated whole blood yielded total RNA. It was the library that attached unique molecular identifiers to individual cDNA molecules. Original handling: About 97,000 TCRs per sample was the median, with a range of about 23,224 to 750,000. TCRdb called the reads again in MiXCR, with one record for every CDR3 protein. The V and J calls and clone size are TCRdb's, not the authors'. Among fewer than 150,000 distinct CDR3 sequences, less than 10% were seen once, and the ten largest hold about 1.4%.

The chain couples TRBV6-9 to TRBJ2-1, with 7 bases lining up with TRBD2. This TCR derives from a human donor in good health. Some clones in this sample may be carry-over from other donors' samples. Input material: whole blood. CDR3 region: CASNTGTMRGEQFF. In DNA, the CDR3 is TGTGCCAGCAATACCGGGACTATGAGAGGTGAGCAGTTCTTC.